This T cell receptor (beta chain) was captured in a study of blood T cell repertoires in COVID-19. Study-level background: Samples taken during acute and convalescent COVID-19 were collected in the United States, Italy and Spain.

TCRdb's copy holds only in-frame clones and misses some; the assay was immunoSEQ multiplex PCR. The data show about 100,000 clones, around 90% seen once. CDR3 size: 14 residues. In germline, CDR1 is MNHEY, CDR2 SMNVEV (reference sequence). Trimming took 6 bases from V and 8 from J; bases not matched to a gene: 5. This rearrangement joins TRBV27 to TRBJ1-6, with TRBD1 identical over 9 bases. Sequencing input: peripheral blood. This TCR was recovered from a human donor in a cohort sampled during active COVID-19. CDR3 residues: CASRTGTGHSPLHF. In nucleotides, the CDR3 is TGTGCCAGCAGAACCGGGACAGGGCATTCACCCCTCCACTTT.